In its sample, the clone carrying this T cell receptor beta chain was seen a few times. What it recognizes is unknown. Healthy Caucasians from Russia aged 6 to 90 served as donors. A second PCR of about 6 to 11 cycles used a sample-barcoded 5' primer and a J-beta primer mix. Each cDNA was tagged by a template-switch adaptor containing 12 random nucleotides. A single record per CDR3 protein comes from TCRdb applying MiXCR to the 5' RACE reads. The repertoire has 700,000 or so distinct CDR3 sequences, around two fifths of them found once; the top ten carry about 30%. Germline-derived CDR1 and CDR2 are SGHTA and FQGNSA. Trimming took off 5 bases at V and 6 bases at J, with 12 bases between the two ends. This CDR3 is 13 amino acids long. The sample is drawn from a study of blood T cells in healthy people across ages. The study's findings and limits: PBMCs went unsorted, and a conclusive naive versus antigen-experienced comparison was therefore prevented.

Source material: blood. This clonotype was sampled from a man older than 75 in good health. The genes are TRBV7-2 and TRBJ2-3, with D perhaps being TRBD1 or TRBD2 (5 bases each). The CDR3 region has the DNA TGTGCCAGCAGCCTCGGGACGCAGGATACGCAGTATTTT. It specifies CASSLGTQDTQYF.